This T cell receptor (beta chain) originates from a study of OX40 agonist ivuxolimab in advanced cancers. Data came from immunoSEQ multiplex PCR; TCRdb stores just in-frame clones and leaves some out. The sample has 80,000 or so clones; approximately 80% are singletons. The CDR3 consists of 16 residues. Germline loops: CDR1 LNHDA, CDR2 SQIVND (reference sequence). V was shortened by 4 bases and J by 0 bases, with 13 bases between the two germline ends. The sample here was CD4+ or CD8+ T cells sorted from blood, taken in a trial of the OX40 agonist ivuxolimab. This receptor was obtained from an adult with an advanced solid tumor such as melanoma, head and neck, liver or kidney cancer. The chain has TRBV19 and TRBJ2-1, with D hard to call. CDR3 protein: CASSSQTLSSYNEQFF. DNA of the CDR3: TGTGCCAGTAGTAGCCAGACTCTGAGCTCCTACAATGAGCAGTTCTTC.